The rows below give T cell receptor beta chains drawn from one sample of a study of blood T cell repertoires in COVID-19. Sequencing used immunoSEQ multiplex PCR; TCRdb keeps in-frame clones, though not all of them. The data show around 280,000 clones, with approximately 83% seen just once and around 2.1% held by the top ten. Sample: peripheral blood. The receptor source for this set is a woman aged 30 to 39 who had recovered from COVID-19. CDR3s include the opening cysteine and the closing phenylalanine or tryptophan. Each record gives: clone size, V gene, J gene, D gene, CDR3 length, CDR3 protein, CDR3 DNA. A D gene is named only where the DNA matches it firmly. Only part of the rows carry a size: once, few, many, or a class if the clone is expanded.

NA,TRBV27,TRBJ1-3,NA,15,CASSTNRITGNTIYF,TGTGCCAGCAGTACGAACAGGATCACTGGAAACACCATATATTTT
NA,TRBV5-6,TRBJ2-2,TRBD2,16,CASSLGLAGVVGELFF,TGTGCCAGCAGCTTGGGACTAGCGGGAGTTGTCGGGGAGCTGTTTTTT
few,TRBV7-9,TRBJ1-5,TRBD1,14,CASSLSTGDQPQHF,TGTGCCAGCAGCTTATCAACAGGGGATCAGCCCCAGCATTTT
NA,TRBV19,TRBJ2-1,NA,12,CASSTPPSGQFF,TGTGCCAGTAGTACCCCCCCAAGCGGGCAGTTCTTC
once,TRBV19,TRBJ1-5,NA,13,CASSVDPNQPQHF,TGTGCCAGTAGTGTAGACCCAAATCAGCCCCAGCATTTT
once,TRBV6-5,TRBJ1-6,TRBD1,14,CASAEGRGLPTLHF,TGTGCCAGCGCTGAGGGCAGGGGGCTTCCCACCCTCCACTTT
NA,TRBV11-2,TRBJ1-1,NA,13,CASSFSGVDGAFF,TGTGCCAGCAGCTTCTCAGGGGTGGACGGCGCTTTCTTT
NA,TRBV6-5,TRBJ1-6,NA,11,CASANTGPLHF,TGTGCCAGCGCCAATACAGGACCCCTCCACTTT
once,TRBV11-2,TRBJ2-7,NA,13,CASSLGQYYEQYF,TGTGCCAGCAGCTTAGGACAGTACTACGAGCAGTACTTC
NA,TRBV16,TRBJ1-2,NA,13,CASSPDTNYGYTF,TGTGCCAGCAGCCCAGATACTAACTATGGCTACACCTTC
NA,TRBV24-1,TRBJ2-1,NA,12,CATRPGVKEQFF,TGTGCCACCCGCCCAGGGGTCAAGGAGCAGTTCTTC
NA,TRBV19,TRBJ2-2,NA,14,CASSTPWGPGELFF,TGTGCCAGTAGTACGCCTTGGGGCCCCGGGGAGCTGTTTTTT